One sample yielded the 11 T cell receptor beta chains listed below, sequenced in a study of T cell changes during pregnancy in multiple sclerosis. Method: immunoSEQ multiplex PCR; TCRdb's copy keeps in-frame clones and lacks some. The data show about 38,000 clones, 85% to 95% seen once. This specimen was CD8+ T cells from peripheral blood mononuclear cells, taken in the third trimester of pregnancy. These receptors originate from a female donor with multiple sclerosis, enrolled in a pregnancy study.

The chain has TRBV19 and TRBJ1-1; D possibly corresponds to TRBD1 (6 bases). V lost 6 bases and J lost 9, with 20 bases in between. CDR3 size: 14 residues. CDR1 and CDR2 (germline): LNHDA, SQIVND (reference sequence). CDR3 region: CASRFPGQTDQAFF. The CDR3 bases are TGTGCCAGTAGGTTTCCAGGACAGACGGATCAAGCTTTCTTT. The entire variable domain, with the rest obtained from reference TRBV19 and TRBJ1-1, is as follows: DGGITQSPKYLFRKEGQNVTLSCEQNLNHDAMYWYRQDPGQGLRLIYYSQIVNDFQKGDIAEGYSVSREKKESFPLTVTSAQKNPTAFYLCASRFPGQTDQAFFGQGTRLTVV.

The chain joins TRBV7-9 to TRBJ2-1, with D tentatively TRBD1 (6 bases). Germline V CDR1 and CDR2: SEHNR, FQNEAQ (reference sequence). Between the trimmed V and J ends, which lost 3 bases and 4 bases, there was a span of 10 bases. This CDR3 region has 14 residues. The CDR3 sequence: CASSFRTVYNEQFF. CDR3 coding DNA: TGTGCCAGCAGCTTTAGGACAGTGTACAATGAGCAGTTCTTC.

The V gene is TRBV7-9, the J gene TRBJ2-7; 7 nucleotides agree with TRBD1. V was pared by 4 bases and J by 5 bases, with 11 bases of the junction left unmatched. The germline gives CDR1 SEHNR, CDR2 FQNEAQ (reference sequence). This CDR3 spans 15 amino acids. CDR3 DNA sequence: TGTGCCAGCAGCTCGGCGGACAGGTCTAAGGACGAGCAGTACTTC. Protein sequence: CASSSADRSKDEQYF.

CDR3 coding DNA: TGTGCCAGCAGCCCGGGTTCCGATACGCAGTATTTT. The encoded protein is CASSPGSDTQYF. The genes are TRBV5-6 and TRBJ2-3; the D is unclear. Germline V CDR1 and CDR2: SGHDT, YYEEEE. The V end was cut by 4 bases, the J end by 6 bases, with 9 bases between. The CDR3 loop spans 12 amino acids.

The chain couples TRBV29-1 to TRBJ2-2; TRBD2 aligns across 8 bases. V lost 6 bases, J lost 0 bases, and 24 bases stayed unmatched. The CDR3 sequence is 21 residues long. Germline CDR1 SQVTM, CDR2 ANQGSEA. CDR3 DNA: TGCAGCGTCCTCGACCCCGCAGCGGGGGCCGATCCCTTCTCGAACACCGGGGAGCTGTTTTTT. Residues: CSVLDPAAGADPFSNTGELFF.

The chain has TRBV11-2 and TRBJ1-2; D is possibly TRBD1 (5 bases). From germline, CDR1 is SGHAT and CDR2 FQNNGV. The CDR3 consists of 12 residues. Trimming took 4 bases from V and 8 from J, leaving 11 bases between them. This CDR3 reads CASSSLGGGYTF. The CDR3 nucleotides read TGTGCCAGCAGCTCTCTGGGGGGGGGCTACACCTTC.

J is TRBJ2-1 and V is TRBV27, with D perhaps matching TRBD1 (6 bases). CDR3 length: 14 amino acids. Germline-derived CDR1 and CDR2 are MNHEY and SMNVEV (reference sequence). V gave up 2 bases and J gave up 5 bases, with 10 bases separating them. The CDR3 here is CASSLRTVDNEQFF. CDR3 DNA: TGTGCCAGCAGTTTAAGGACAGTAGACAATGAGCAGTTCTTC.

CDR3 coding DNA: TGTGCCAGCTCAGTGGGACAGGAGGGGACTGAAGCTTTCTTT. Amino acid sequence: CASSVGQEGTEAFF. The chain has TRBV18 and TRBJ1-1; 8 bases map to TRBD1. This CDR3 region has 14 residues. Germline trimming cut 5 bases from V and 5 bases from J; bases unmatched to any gene: 7. Germline V gives CDR1 KGHSH, CDR2 LQKENI.

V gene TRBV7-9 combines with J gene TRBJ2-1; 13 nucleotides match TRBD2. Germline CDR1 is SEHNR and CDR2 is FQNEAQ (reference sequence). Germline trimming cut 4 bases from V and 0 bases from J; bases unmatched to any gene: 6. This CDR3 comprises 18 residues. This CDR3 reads CASSSPTSGGPSYNEQFF. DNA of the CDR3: TGTGCCAGCAGCTCCCCGACTAGCGGGGGGCCCTCCTACAATGAGCAGTTCTTC.

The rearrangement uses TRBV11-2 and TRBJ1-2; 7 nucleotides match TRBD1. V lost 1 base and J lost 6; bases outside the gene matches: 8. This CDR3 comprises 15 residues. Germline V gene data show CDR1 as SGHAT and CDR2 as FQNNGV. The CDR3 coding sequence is TGTGCCAGCAGCTTAGTCAGGACAGGCCTCCATGGCTACACCTTC. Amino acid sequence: CASSLVRTGLHGYTF.

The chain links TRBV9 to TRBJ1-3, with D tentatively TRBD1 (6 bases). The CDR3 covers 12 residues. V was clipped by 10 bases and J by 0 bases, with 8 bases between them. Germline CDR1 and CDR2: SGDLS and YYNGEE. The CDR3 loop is CASRGSGNTIYF. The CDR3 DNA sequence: TGTGCCTCCAGGGGCTCTGGAAACACCATATATTTT.